This T cell receptor (beta chain) was recovered during a study of CD8+ T cells in alopecia areata. Indicated treatment: oral pan-JAK inhibitor, 5-10 mg twice daily. Unmatched junction bases numbered 11, after V lost 5 bases and J lost 0 bases. The CDR3 extends over 18 amino acids. Germline V gives CDR1 SGHTA, CDR2 FQGNSA. Reverse transcribed after extraction, RNA yielded cDNA as the sequencing template. Profiling relied on immunoSEQ multiplex PCR, and the TCRdb table lists in-frame clones only, not all of them. The table records 150,000 to 200,000 clones, about 55% of them present only once. The specimen was CD8+ T cells sorted from blood, collected at week 24, from a patient treated with tofacitinib. The TCR sequence derives from a human donor with alopecia areata. The gene calls are TRBV7-2 and TRBJ2-3; TRBD2 aligns across 10 bases. The CDR3 nucleotides are TGTGCCAGCAGCCCACGTTGGATAGCGGGGGGCAGCACAGATACGCAGTATTTT. Protein sequence: CASSPRWIAGGSTDTQYF.